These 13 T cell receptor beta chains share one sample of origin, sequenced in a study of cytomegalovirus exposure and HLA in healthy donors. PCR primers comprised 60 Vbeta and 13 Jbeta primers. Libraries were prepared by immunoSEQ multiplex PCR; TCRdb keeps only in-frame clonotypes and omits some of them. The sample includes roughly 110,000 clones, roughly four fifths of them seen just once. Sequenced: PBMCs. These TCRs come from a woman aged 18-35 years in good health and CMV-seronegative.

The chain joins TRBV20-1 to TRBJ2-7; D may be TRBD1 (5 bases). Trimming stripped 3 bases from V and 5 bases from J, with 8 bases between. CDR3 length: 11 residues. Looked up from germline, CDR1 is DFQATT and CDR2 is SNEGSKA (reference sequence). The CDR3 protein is CSASLGDEQYF. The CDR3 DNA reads TGCAGTGCTAGTCTAGGGGACGAGCAGTACTTC.

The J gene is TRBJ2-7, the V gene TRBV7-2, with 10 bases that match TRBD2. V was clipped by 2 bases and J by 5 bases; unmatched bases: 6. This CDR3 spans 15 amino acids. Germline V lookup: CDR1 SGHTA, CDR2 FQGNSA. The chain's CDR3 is CASSLQGLAGDEQYF. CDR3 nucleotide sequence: TGTGCCAGCAGCTTACAAGGCCTAGCGGGAGACGAGCAGTACTTC.

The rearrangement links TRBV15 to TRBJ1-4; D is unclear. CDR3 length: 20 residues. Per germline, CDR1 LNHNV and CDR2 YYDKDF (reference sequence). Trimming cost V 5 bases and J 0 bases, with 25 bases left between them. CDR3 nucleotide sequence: TGTGCCACCAGCGACCCCGGGAACCCGAGCCCCCCGGCAACTAATGAAAAACTGTTTTTT. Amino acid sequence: CATSDPGNPSPPATNEKLFF.

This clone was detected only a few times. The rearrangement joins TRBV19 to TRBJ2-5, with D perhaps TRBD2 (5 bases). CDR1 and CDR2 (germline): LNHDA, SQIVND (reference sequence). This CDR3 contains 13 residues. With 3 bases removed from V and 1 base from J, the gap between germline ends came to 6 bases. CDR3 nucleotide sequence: TGTGCCAGTAGTATTCTAGCCCAAGAGACCCAGTACTTC. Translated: CASSILAQETQYF.

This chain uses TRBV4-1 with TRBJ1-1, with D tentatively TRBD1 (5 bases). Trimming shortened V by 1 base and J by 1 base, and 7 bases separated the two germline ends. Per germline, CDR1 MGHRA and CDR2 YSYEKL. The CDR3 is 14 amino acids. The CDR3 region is CASSQADRNTEAFF. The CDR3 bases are TGCGCCAGCAGCCAAGCCGACAGGAACACTGAAGCTTTCTTT.

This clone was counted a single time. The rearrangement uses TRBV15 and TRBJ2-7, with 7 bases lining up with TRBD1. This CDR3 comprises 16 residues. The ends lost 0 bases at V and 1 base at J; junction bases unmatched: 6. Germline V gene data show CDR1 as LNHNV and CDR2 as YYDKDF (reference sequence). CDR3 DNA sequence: TGTGCCACCAGCAGAGAGGTGTCAGGGGGTTCCTACGAGCAGTACTTC. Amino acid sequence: CATSREVSGGSYEQYF.

The CDR3 nucleotides read TGTGCCAGCAAGACTAGCGGGAGCGGGAAGACCCAGTACTTC. Translating it yields CASKTSGSGKTQYF. The rearrangement uses TRBV7-2 and TRBJ2-5; TRBD2 matches 12 bases. CDR3 length equals 14 residues. J lost 6 bases, V lost 7 bases, and 6 bases had no gene match. Germline-derived CDR1 and CDR2 are SGHTA and FQGNSA.

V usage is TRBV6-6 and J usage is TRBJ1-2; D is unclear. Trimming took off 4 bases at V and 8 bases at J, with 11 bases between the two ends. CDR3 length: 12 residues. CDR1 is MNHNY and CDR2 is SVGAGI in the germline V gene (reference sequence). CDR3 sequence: CASSSSPGGYTF. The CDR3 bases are TGTGCCAGCAGTTCCTCCCCGGGGGGCTACACCTTC.

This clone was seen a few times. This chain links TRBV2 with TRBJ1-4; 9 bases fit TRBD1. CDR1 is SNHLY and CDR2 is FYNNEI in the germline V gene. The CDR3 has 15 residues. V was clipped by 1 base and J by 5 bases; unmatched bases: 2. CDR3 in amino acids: CASSEGGTGNEKLFF. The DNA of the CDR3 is TGTGCCAGCAGTGAAGGTGGGACAGGGAATGAAAAACTGTTTTTT.

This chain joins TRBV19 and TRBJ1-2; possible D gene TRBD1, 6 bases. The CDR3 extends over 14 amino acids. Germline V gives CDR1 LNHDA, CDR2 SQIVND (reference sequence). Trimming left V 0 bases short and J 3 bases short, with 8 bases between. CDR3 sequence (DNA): TGTGCCAGTAGTATAGAGGGGGCCGACTATGGCTACACCTTC. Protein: CASSIEGADYGYTF. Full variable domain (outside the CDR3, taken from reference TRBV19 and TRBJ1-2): DGGITQSPKYLFRKEGQNVTLSCEQNLNHDAMYWYRQDPGQGLRLIYYSQIVNDFQKGDIAEGYSVSREKKESFPLTVTSAQKNPTAFYLCASSIEGADYGYTFGSGTRLTVV.

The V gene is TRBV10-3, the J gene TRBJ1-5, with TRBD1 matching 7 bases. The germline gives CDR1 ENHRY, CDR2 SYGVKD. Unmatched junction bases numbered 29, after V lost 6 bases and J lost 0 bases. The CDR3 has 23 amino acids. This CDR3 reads CAISKDGTAFPGMGLYSNQPQHF. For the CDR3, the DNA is TGTGCCATCAGCAAGGACGGGACAGCCTTTCCAGGGATGGGTCTCTATAGCAATCAGCCCCAGCATTTT.

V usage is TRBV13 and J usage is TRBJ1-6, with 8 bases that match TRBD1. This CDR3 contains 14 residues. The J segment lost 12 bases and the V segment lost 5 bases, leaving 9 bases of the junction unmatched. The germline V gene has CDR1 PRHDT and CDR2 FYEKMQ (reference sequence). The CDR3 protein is CASSAKRQGIPLHF. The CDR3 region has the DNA TGTGCCAGCAGCGCGAAGCGACAGGGGATACCCCTCCACTTT.

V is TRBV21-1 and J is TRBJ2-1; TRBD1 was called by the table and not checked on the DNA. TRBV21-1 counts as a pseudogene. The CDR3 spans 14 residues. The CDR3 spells CASSTIPPGDEQFF. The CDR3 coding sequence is TGTGCCAGCAGCACTATACCCCCAGGGGATGAGCAGTTCTTC.